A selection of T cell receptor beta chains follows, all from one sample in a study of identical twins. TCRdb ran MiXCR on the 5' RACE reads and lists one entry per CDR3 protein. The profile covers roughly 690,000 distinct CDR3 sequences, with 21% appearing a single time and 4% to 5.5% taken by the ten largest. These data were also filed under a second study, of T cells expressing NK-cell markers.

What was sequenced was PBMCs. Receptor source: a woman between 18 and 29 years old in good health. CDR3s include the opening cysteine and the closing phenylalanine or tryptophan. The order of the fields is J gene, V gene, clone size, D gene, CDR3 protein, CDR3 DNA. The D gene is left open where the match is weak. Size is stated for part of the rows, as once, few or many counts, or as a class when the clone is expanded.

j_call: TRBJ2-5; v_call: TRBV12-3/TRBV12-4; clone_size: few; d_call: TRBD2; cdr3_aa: CASSLVGTTQETQYF; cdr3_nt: TGTGCCAGCAGTTTAGTGGGGACTACACAAGAGACCCAGTACTTC
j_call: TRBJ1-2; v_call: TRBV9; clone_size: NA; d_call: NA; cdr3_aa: CASSVEDVYGYTF; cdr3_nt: TGTGCCAGCAGCGTAGAGGACGTCTATGGCTACACCTTC
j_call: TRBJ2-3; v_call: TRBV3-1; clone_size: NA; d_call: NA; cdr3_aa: CASSQTLGNTDTQYF; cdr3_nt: TGTGCCAGCAGCCAAACCCTAGGAAACACAGATACGCAGTATTTT
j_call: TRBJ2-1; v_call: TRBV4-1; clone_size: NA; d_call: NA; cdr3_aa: CASSQGASEAYNEQFF; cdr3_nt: TGCGCCAGCAGCCAAGGAGCCTCCGAAGCCTACAATGAGCAGTTCTTC
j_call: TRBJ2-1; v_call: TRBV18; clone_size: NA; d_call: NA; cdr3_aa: CASSPANIWDNEQFF; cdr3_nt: TGTGCCAGCTCACCCGCAAATATCTGGGACAATGAGCAGTTCTTC
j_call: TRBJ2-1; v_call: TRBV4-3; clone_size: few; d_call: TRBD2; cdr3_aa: CASSQEETSGSGRYNEQFF; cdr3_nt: TGCGCCAGCAGCCAAGAAGAGACTAGCGGGAGCGGGAGATACAATGAGCAGTTCTTC
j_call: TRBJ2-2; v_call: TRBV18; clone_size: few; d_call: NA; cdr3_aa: CASSTGVTGELFF; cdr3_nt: TGTGCCAGCTCGACGGGAGTCACCGGGGAGCTGTTTTTT
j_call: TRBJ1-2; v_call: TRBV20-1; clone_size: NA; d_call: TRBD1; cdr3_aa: CSARVGGADYGYTF; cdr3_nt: TGCAGTGCTAGAGTAGGGGGCGCGGACTATGGCTACACCTTC
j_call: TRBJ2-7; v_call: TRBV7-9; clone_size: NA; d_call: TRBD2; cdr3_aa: CASNAGLAGEQYF; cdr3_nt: TGTGCCAGCAACGCGGGACTAGCGGGAGAGCAGTACTTC
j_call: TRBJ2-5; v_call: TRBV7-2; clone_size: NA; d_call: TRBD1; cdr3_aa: CSSSLVSTGIGQETQYF; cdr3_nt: TGTTCCAGCAGCTTAGTGTCGACAGGGATCGGCCAAGAGACCCAGTACTTC
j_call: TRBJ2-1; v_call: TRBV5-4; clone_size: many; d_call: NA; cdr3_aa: CASSLWDYNEQFF; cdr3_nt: TGTGCCAGCAGCTTGTGGGACTACAATGAGCAGTTCTTC
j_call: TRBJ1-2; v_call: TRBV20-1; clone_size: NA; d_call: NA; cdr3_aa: CSASEVFYGYTF; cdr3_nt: TGCAGTGCTAGTGAAGTATTCTATGGCTACACCTTC
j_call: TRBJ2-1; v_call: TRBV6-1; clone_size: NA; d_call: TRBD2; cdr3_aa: CASTRGGSSYNEQFF; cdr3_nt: TGTGCCAGCACTCGCGGGGGGAGCTCCTACAATGAGCAGTTCTTC
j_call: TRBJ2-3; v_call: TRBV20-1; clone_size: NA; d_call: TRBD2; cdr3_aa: CSASDLAGLAGGRSDTQYF; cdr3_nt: TGCAGTGCTAGCGACCTCGCGGGACTAGCGGGGGGGCGGTCAGATACGCAGTATTTT
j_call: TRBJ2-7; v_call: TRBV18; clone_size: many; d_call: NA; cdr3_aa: CASSPRGSGVDEQYF; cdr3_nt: TGTGCCAGCTCACCACGCGGCTCAGGGGTGGACGAGCAGTACTTC
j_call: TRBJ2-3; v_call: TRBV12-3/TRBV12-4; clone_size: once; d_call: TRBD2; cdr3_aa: CASSSPGLAALADTQYF; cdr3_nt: TGTGCCAGCAGTTCGCCTGGACTAGCGGCCCTAGCAGATACGCAGTATTTT
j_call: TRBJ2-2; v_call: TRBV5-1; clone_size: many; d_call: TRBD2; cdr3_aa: CASSLVGLAGSNTGELFF; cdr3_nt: TGCGCCAGCAGCTTGGTTGGACTAGCGGGATCAAACACCGGGGAGCTGTTTTTT
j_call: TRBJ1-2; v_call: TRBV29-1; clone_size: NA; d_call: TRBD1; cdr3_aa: CSGRKTGESSGGYTF; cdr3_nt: TGCAGCGGTCGCAAGACAGGGGAGAGTTCGGGCGGCTACACCTTC
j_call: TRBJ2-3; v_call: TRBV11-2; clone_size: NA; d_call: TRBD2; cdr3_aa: CASSLVPWSGGSTDTQYF; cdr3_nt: TGTGCCAGCAGCTTAGTCCCCTGGAGCGGGGGCTCCACAGATACGCAGTATTTT
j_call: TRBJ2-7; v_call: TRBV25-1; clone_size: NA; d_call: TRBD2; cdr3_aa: CASSAGRLYEQYF; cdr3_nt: TGTGCCAGCAGTGCCGGGAGGCTCTACGAGCAGTACTTC
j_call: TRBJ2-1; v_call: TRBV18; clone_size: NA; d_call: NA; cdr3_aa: CASSPPSKRNNEQFF; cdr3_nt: TGTGCCAGCTCACCACCGTCCAAGAGGAACAATGAGCAGTTCTTC
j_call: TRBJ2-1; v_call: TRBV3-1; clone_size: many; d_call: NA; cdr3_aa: CASSQVGEIQFF; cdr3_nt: TGTGCCAGCAGCCAAGTCGGTGAGATACAGTTCTTC
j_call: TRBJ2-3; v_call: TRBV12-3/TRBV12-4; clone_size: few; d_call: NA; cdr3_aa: CASSFTGYTQYF; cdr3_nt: TGTGCCAGCAGTTTTACAGGTTACACGCAGTATTTT
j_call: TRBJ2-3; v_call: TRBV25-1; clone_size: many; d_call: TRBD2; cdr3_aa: CASSPGLAGDTQYF; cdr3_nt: TGTGCCAGCAGTCCGGGACTAGCGGGAGATACGCAGTATTTT
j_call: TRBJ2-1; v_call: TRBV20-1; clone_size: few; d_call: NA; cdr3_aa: CSAMVSSNEQFF; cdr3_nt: TGCAGTGCTATGGTTTCTTCAAATGAGCAGTTCTTC
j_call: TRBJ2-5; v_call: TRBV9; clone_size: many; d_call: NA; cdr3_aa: CASSVAPGPLETQYF; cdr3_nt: TGTGCCAGCAGCGTAGCCCCGGGACCGTTAGAGACCCAGTACTTC
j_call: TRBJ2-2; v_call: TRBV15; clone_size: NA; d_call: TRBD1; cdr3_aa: CATSKTGANTGELFF; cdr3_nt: TGTGCCACCAGCAAGACAGGGGCCAACACCGGGGAGCTGTTTTTT
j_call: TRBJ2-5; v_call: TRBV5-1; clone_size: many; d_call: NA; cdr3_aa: CASSLAGSETQYF; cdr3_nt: TGTGCCAGCAGCTTAGCAGGGTCGGAGACCCAGTACTTC
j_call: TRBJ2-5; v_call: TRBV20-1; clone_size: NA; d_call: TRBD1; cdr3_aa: CSAQTGGSGETQYF; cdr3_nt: TGCAGTGCTCAGACAGGGGGCTCGGGGGAGACCCAGTACTTC
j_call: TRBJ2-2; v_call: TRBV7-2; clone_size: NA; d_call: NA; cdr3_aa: CASSFLPNTGELFF; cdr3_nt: TGTGCCAGCAGCTTCCTCCCGAACACCGGGGAGCTGTTTTTT